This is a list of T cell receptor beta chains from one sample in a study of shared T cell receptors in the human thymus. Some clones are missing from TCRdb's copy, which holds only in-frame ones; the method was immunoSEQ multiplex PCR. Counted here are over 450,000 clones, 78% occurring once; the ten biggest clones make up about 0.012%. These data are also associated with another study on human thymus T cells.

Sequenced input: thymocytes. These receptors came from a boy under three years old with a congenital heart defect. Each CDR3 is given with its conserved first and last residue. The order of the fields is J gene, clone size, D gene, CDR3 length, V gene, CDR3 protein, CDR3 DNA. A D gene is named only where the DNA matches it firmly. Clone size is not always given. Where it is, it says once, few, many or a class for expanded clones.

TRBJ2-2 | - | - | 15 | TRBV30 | CAWSVNFGGAGELFF | TGTGCCTGGAGTGTAAACTTTGGAGGAGCCGGGGAGCTGTTTTTT
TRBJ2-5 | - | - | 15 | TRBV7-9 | CASSFNQLDRETQYF | TGTGCCAGCAGCTTTAACCAACTAGATCGGGAGACCCAGTACTTC
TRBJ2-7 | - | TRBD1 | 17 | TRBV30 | CAWSTPHTTGQGYEQYF | TGTGCCTGGAGTACACCCCACACCACTGGACAGGGCTACGAGCAGTACTTC
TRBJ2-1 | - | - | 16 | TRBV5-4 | CASSLPSEGSYNEQFF | TGTGCCAGCAGCCTTCCGTCGGAGGGCTCCTACAATGAGCAGTTCTTC
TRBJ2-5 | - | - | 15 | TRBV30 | CAWSKTTPYQETQYF | TGTGCCTGGAGTAAGACAACTCCCTACCAAGAGACCCAGTACTTC
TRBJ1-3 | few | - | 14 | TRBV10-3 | CAISETGSGNTIYF | TGTGCCATCAGTGAGACAGGGTCTGGAAACACCATATATTTT
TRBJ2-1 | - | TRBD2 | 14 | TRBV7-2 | CASSPIAGYNEQFF | TGTGCCAGCAGCCCCATAGCGGGCTACAATGAGCAGTTCTTC
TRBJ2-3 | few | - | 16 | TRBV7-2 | CASSPTGRGGTDTQYF | TGTGCCAGCAGCCCAACAGGGCGAGGGGGCACAGATACGCAGTATTTT
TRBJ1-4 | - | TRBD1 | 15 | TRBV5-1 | CASSRQGQLNEKLFF | TGCGCCAGCAGCCGACAGGGACAGCTTAATGAAAAACTGTTTTTT
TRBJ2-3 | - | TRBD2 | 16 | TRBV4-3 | CASSLRLAGVTDTQYF | TGCGCCAGCAGCCTCCGACTAGCGGGAGTCACAGATACGCAGTATTTT
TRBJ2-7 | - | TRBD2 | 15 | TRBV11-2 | CASSRSGRLLYEQYF | TGTGCCAGCAGCCGAAGCGGGAGGCTTCTCTACGAGCAGTACTTC
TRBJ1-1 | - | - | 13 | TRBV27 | CASGGAGSTEAFF | TGTGCCAGCGGCGGCGCCGGGAGCACTGAAGCTTTCTTT
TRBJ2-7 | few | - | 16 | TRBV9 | CASSPRGRRSSYEQYF | TGTGCCAGCAGCCCCCGGGGTAGACGGAGTTCCTACGAGCAGTACTTC
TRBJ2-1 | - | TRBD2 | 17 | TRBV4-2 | CASSQRGGREEYNEQFF | TGTGCCAGCAGCCAACGGGGCGGGAGAGAAGAGTACAATGAGCAGTTCTTC
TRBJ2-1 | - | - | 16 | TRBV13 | CASSLFEDRGGDEQFF | TGTGCCAGCAGCTTGTTTGAGGATCGGGGAGGCGATGAGCAGTTCTTC
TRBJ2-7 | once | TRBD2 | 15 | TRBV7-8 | CASSSIAGAGREQYF | TGTGCCAGCAGCTCCATAGCGGGAGCTGGAAGGGAGCAGTACTTC
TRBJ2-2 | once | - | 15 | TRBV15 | CATSLEALNTGELFF | TGTGCCACCAGCCTCGAAGCACTGAACACCGGGGAGCTGTTTTTT
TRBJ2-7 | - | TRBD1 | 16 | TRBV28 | CASREEGGTGGHEQYF | TGTGCCAGCAGAGAGGAGGGCGGGACAGGGGGCCACGAGCAGTACTTC
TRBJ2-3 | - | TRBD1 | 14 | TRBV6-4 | CASSDQGAGDTQYF | TGTGCCAGCAGTGATCAGGGGGCGGGAGATACGCAGTATTTT
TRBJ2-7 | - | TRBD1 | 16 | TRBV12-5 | CASGLVLVRGSYEQYF | TGTGCTAGTGGTTTGGTATTAGTCAGGGGGAGCTACGAGCAGTACTTC
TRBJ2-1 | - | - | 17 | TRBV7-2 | CASSQGPESLECREQFF | TGTGCCAGCAGCCAGGGGCCTGAGAGTTTGGAGTGTCGTGAGCAGTTCTTC
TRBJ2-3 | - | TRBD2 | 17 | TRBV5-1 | CASSDDSSGGLRDTQYF | TGCGCCAGCAGTGACGACTCTAGCGGTGGATTGAGAGATACGCAGTATTTT
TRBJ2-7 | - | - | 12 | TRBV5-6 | CASSQDSYEQYF | TGTGCCAGCAGCCAGGACAGTTACGAGCAGTACTTC
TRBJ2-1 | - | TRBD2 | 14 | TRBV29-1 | CSVSDAGTSCEQFF | TGCAGCGTCTCAGATGCCGGGACTAGTTGTGAGCAGTTCTTC
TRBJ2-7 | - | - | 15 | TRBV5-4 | CASSLGAYRSYEQYF | TGTGCCAGCAGCCTGGGGGCCTATAGATCCTACGAGCAGTACTTC
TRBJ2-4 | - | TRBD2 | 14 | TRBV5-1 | CASRLAGMRNIQYF | TGCGCCAGCAGGCTAGCGGGAATGAGGAACATTCAGTACTTC
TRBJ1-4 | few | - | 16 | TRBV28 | CASSHRQEETNEKLFF | TGTGCCAGCAGCCACCGACAGGAGGAGACTAATGAAAAACTGTTTTTT
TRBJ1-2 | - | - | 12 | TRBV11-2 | CASSFASYGYTF | TGTGCCAGCAGCTTTGCGAGCTATGGCTACACCTTC
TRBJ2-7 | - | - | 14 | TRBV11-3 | CASSSTGSSYEQYF | TGTGCCAGCAGCTCAACAGGGAGCTCCTACGAGCAGTACTTC
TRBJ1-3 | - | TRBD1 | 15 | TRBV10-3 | CAIRDRGRSGNTIYF | TGTGCCATCAGAGACAGGGGCCGCTCTGGAAACACCATATATTTT
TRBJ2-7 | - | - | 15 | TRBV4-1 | CASSLKAGLAHEQYF | TGCGCCAGCAGCCTCAAGGCCGGGCTAGCCCACGAGCAGTACTTC
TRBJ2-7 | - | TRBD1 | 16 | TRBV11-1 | CASSCHRDREEGEQYF | TGTGCCAGCAGCTGTCACCGGGACAGGGAGGAGGGCGAGCAGTACTTC
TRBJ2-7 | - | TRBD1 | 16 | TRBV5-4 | CASSPLSGQGAHEQYF | TGTGCCAGCAGCCCGCTAAGTGGACAGGGGGCTCATGAGCAGTACTTC
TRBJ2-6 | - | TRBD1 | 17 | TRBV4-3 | CASSQGQGAGGANVLTF | TGCGCCAGCAGCCAAGGACAGGGGGCAGGTGGGGCCAACGTCCTGACTTTC
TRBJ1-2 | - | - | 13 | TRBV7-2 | CASILTGSQGYTF | TGTGCCAGCATCCTAACAGGGTCACAAGGCTACACCTTC
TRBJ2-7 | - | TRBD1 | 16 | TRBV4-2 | CASSQEGTGVSYEQYF | TGTGCCAGCAGCCAAGAAGGGACAGGGGTCTCCTACGAGCAGTACTTC
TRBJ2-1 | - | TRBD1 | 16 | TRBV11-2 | CASSPQGQPSYNEQFF | TGTGCCAGCAGCCCCCAGGGACAGCCCTCCTACAATGAGCAGTTCTTC
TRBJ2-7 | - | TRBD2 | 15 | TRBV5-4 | CASSLEAGGPREQYF | TGTGCCAGCAGCCTTGAAGCGGGAGGGCCCCGCGAGCAGTACTTC
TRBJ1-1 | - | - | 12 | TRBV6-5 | CATRGWRTEAFF | TGTGCCACCCGGGGTTGGCGGACTGAAGCTTTCTTT
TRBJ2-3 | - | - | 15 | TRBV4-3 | CASSLSRTSTDTQYF | TGCGCCAGCAGCCTCTCACGGACTAGCACAGATACGCAGTATTTT
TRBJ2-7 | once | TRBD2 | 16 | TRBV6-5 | CASSYLRTSGTYEQYF | TGTGCCAGCAGTTACCTCCGGACTAGCGGAACCTACGAGCAGTACTTC
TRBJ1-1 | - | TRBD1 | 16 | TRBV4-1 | CASSRNRQGPDTEAFF | TGCGCCAGCAGCCGAAACCGACAGGGTCCGGACACTGAAGCTTTCTTT
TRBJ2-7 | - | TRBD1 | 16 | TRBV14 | CASSQDGQGGAYEQYF | TGTGCCAGCAGCCAAGATGGACAGGGGGGAGCCTACGAGCAGTACTTC
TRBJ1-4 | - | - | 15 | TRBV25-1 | CASSESYRRYEKLFF | TGTGCCAGCAGTGAGTCGTACCGGAGATATGAAAAACTGTTTTTT
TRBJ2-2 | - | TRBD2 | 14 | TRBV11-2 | CASRVLAGSGELFF | TGTGCCAGCAGGGTTCTAGCGGGATCCGGGGAGCTGTTTTTT
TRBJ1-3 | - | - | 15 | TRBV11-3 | CASSNRTDPGNTIYF | TGTGCCAGCAGCAACCGGACAGACCCTGGAAACACCATATATTTT